Shown below are 20 T cell receptor beta chains from a single sample sequenced in a study of blood T cell repertoires in COVID-19. Here immunoSEQ multiplex PCR was the method, and the copy in TCRdb shows in-frame clones only, minus some. The sample has some 70,000 clones, about 86% seen once; the top ten hold under 8%. Specimen: peripheral blood. The receptor set was obtained from a man over 45 with active COVID-19.

This chain joins TRBV18 and TRBJ2-7; D possibly corresponds to TRBD1 (6 bases). V lost 3 bases and J lost 8, with 23 bases in between. The CDR3 totals 16 residues. From germline, CDR1 is KGHSH and CDR2 LQKENI. The CDR3 nucleotides are TGTGCCAGCTCACCCGTATCGGGGCAGGGGAAGGGCAAGCAGTACGTC. Residues: CASSPVSGQGKGKQYV.

The chain has TRBV3-1 (or the pseudogene TRBV3-2) and TRBJ2-2; D is ambiguous. V gave up 7 bases and J gave up 0 bases, with 9 bases separating them. The CDR3 covers 14 residues. The germline gives CDR1 LGHDT, CDR2 YNNKEL (reference sequence). The CDR3 DNA is TGTGCCAGCAAGAGCTACCCGAACACCGGGGAGCTGTTTTTT. This encodes CASKSYPNTGELFF.

The rearrangement joins TRBV12-5 to TRBJ1-2, with D maybe TRBD1 (6 bases). V lost 0 bases to trimming and J lost 2 bases, with 7 bases between them. The CDR3 extends over 14 amino acids. Germline-derived CDR1 and CDR2 are LGHNT and FRNRAP. CDR3 amino acids: CASGLVGQNYGYTF. Here the CDR3 DNA reads TGTGCTAGTGGTTTGGTCGGACAGAACTATGGCTACACCTTC.

V usage is TRBV5-8 and J usage is TRBJ1-6; 10 positions agree with TRBD1. Germline V CDR1 and CDR2: SGHTS, YDEGEE. Germline trimming cut 4 bases from V and 5 bases from J; bases unmatched to any gene: 9. This CDR3 has 17 residues. Here the CDR3 reads CASSAGQGVKNNSPLHF. The CDR3 DNA sequence: TGTGCCAGCAGCGCCGGACAGGGGGTAAAAAATAATTCACCCCTCCACTTT.

The chain combines TRBV5-4 with TRBJ1-3; D gene unclear. V was pared by 0 bases and J by 0 bases, with 10 bases between. Germline CDR1 reads SGHNT; CDR2 reads YYREEE (reference sequence). CDR3 length: 16 residues. The CDR3 DNA reads as TGTGCCAGCAGCTTGGGGGCGAAAAACTCTGGAAACACCATATATTTT. Translating gives CASSLGAKNSGNTIYF.

This rearrangement joins TRBV7-6 to TRBJ1-5; a weak D match, TRBD1 (5 bases). V was pared by 2 bases and J by 3 bases, with 11 bases between. Germline CDR1 reads SGHVS; CDR2 reads FNYEAQ. The CDR3 runs to 15 residues. CDR3 residues: CASSLSGIPNQPQHF. The CDR3 nucleotides read TGTGCCAGCAGCTTATCAGGGATACCCAATCAGCCCCAGCATTTT.

The V gene is TRBV30, the J gene TRBJ2-2; 15 nucleotides agree with TRBD2. The junction had 2 bases not matched to a gene; V was cut back by 5 bases and J by 4 bases. Germline CDR1 reads GTSNPN; CDR2 reads SVGIG (reference sequence). This CDR3 spans 15 amino acids. DNA of the CDR3: TGTGCCTGGGGGGGACTAGCGGGAGGCACCGGGGAGCTGTTTTTT. This codes for CAWGGLAGGTGELFF.

This rearrangement joins TRBV5-8 to TRBJ2-5; 15 nucleotides align to TRBD2. The CDR3 totals 16 residues. Germline CDR1 is SGHTS and CDR2 is YDEGEE. The V gene end was trimmed by 4 bases and the J gene end by 5 bases; junction bases not matched to a gene: 6. CDR3 in DNA: TGTGCCAGCAGCCCCGGACTAGCGGGAGGGATGGAGACCCAGTACTTC. It specifies CASSPGLAGGMETQYF.

The chain links TRBV19 to TRBJ1-2; possible D gene TRBD1, 6 bases. Germline-derived CDR1 and CDR2 are LNHDA and SQIVND (reference sequence). V was pared by 6 bases and J by 5 bases, with 25 bases between. This CDR3 has 17 amino acids. CDR3 DNA: TGTGCCAGTAGATCTGGTGGCAGGGGCACCATTCAGTATGGCTACACCTTC. Translation: CASRSGGRGTIQYGYTF.

This chain joins TRBV9 and TRBJ1-1, with TRBD1 identical over 8 bases. This CDR3 is 14 amino acids long. The J segment lost 10 bases and the V segment lost 3 bases, leaving 11 bases of the junction unmatched. Germline V gene sequence: CDR1 SGDLS, CDR2 YYNGEE. The DNA of the CDR3 is TGTGCCAGCAGCGCGGCCGGGACAGGCGCCTCAGCTTTCTTT. Encoded protein: CASSAAGTGASAFF.

The rearrangement links TRBV25-1 to TRBJ2-3; 7 nucleotides line up with TRBD1. Trimming removed 5 bases from V and 0 bases from J; junction bases left unmatched: 5. This CDR3 spans 15 amino acids. Germline V gene data show CDR1 as MGHDK and CDR2 as SYGVNS. The CDR3 region is CASSRQGASTDTQYF. The CDR3 nucleotides are TGTGCCAGCAGTCGACAGGGCGCGAGCACAGATACGCAGTATTTT.

The rearrangement joins TRBV6-5 to TRBJ1-5, with D maybe TRBD1 (6 bases). V shed 6 bases and J shed 3 bases, with 12 bases lying between them. The CDR3 extends over 14 amino acids. The germline CDR1 and CDR2 sequences are MNHEY and SVGAGI. CDR3 loop: CASRKTGPNQPQHF. The CDR3 DNA sequence: TGTGCCAGCAGAAAAACAGGGCCCAATCAGCCCCAGCATTTT.

The rearrangement links TRBV19 to TRBJ1-2, with D possibly being TRBD1 (5 bases). Germline CDR1 reads LNHDA; CDR2 reads SQIVND (reference sequence). CDR3 length equals 15 residues. Trimming took 4 bases from V and 0 from J, leaving 12 bases between them. CDR3 sequence (DNA): TGTGCCAGTAGTAGCCGACAGCTATCTAACTATGGCTACACCTTC. Encoded protein: CASSSRQLSNYGYTF.

The chain employs TRBV7-2 and TRBJ1-1; tentatively, D is TRBD1 (5 bases). V was cut by 0 bases and J by 4 bases, with 15 bases left in between. The V gene's germline CDR1 is SGHTA and CDR2 FQGNSA. There are 16 residues in the CDR3. Here the CDR3 DNA reads TGTGCCAGCAGCTTAGCGCTTAGGGGAGGTCGCACTGAAGCTTTCTTT. It yields the protein CASSLALRGGRTEAFF.

The CDR3 here is CASSVRLAASTDTQYF. The DNA of the CDR3 is TGTGCCAGCAGCGTTCGACTAGCAGCTAGCACAGATACGCAGTATTTT. The rearrangement links TRBV9 to TRBJ2-3; the match to TRBD2 covers 7 bases. The V segment lost 2 bases and the J segment 0 bases; nucleotides outside the gene matches: 6. The CDR3 loop spans 16 amino acids. Germline CDR1 reads SGDLS; CDR2 reads YYNGEE.

The chain employs TRBV27 and TRBJ2-2; TRBD2 agrees at 7 bases. The CDR3 runs to 15 residues. Trimming cost V 4 bases and J 5 bases; bases outside gene matches: 7. Germline V gives CDR1 MNHEY, CDR2 SMNVEV (reference sequence). The CDR3 nucleotides read TGTGCCAGCAGTTCGAACCCGGGGGGAACCGGGGAGCTGTTTTTT. This translates into CASSSNPGGTGELFF.

The chain has TRBV6-5 and TRBJ1-1; tentatively, D is TRBD1 (5 bases). The germline CDR1 and CDR2 sequences are MNHEY and SVGAGI. This CDR3 is built from 15 residues. V gave up 2 bases and J gave up 0 bases, with 10 bases separating them. The CDR3 DNA reads TGTGCCAGCAGTTACGGGAACAGGCTGAACACTGAAGCTTTCTTT. Its translation is CASSYGNRLNTEAFF.

The chain uses TRBV18 and TRBJ1-6; D uncertain. Per the germline V gene, CDR1 is KGHSH and CDR2 is LQKENI. Between the trimmed V and J ends, which lost 1 base and 6 bases, there was a span of 10 bases. The CDR3 spans 15 residues. CDR3 residues: CASSPRHTSNSPLHF. The CDR3 coding sequence is TGTGCCAGCTCACCACGGCACACGTCTAATTCACCCCTCCACTTT.

The rearrangement joins TRBV7-7 to TRBJ2-5, with 12 nucleotides matching TRBD2. The germline V gene has CDR1 SSHAT and CDR2 FNYEAQ (reference sequence). CDR3 length equals 17 residues. After removal of 2 bases from V and 5 bases from J, the junction contained 9 bases not matched to a gene. CDR3 coding DNA: TGTGCCAGCAGCTTACAGCCGCTAGCGGGGGGGCGGGAGACCCAGTACTTC. It specifies CASSLQPLAGGRETQYF. The entire variable domain, with the rest obtained from reference TRBV7-7 and TRBJ2-5, is as follows: GAGVSQSPRYKVTKRGQDVTLRCDPISSHATLYWYQQALGQGPEFLTYFNYEAQPDKSGLPSDRFSAERPEGSISTLTIQRTEQRDSAMYRCASSLQPLAGGRETQYFGPGTRLLVL.

V gene TRBV6-5 combines with J gene TRBJ1-2; 7 nucleotides agree with TRBD1. The CDR3 is made up of 14 amino acids. Trimming took 6 bases from V and 6 from J; bases not matched to a gene: 10. Germline V gene sequence: CDR1 MNHEY, CDR2 SVGAGI. In DNA, the CDR3 is TGTGCCAGCAGACCGAAGGGGGCGAAGGATGGCTACACCTTC. Translated, it gives CASRPKGAKDGYTF.